Following are 22 T cell receptor beta chains from one sample sequenced in a study of blood T cell repertoires in COVID-19. Repertoires were generated with immunoSEQ multiplex PCR, while TCRdb's copy carries only in-frame clones and drops some. The table includes about 130,000 clones, approximately 84% detected once. The sample taken for sequencing was peripheral blood. The origin of the receptors is a woman between 50 and 59 years old who had recovered from COVID-19.

This clone was detected a few times. This chain joins TRBV4-2 and TRBJ2-3; D call uncertain. This CDR3 is built from 17 residues. The germline CDR1 and CDR2 sequences are LGHNA and YNFKEQ. V was clipped by 4 bases and J by 1 base, with 18 bases between them. The CDR3 coding sequence is TGTGCCAGCAGCCTCCGGAGCGTGGTGCTGGGCACAGATACGCAGTATTTT. Amino acids: CASSLRSVVLGTDTQYF.

The J gene is TRBJ2-3, the V gene TRBV11-3; a possible D gene is TRBD1 (5 bases). The CDR3 spans 13 residues. The V end was cut by 0 bases, the J end by 7 bases, with 8 bases between. Germline V CDR1 and CDR2: SGHNT, YENEEA. The CDR3 is CASSLDRANTQYF. Written as DNA, the CDR3 is TGTGCCAGCAGCTTAGACAGGGCGAATACGCAGTATTTT.

CDR3 protein: CASSQRQYTEAFF. The CDR3 DNA follows: TGTGCCAGCAGCCAAAGACAGTACACTGAAGCTTTCTTT. V gene TRBV7-3 combines with J gene TRBJ1-1; weak D call: TRBD1 (5 bases). CDR3 length: 13 residues. Trimming left V 5 bases short and J 3 bases short, with 10 bases between. The germline gives CDR1 SGHTA, CDR2 FQGTGA.

This chain joins TRBV7-9 and TRBJ2-2; 7 nucleotides match TRBD2. The CDR3 loop spans 14 amino acids. V gave up 1 base and J gave up 10 bases; unmatched junction bases: 6. Germline V gives CDR1 SEHNR, CDR2 FQNEAQ (reference sequence). DNA of the CDR3: TGTGCCAGCAGCTTAGACGCAGGGACTAAGGAGCTGTTTTTT. Its translation: CASSLDAGTKELFF.

This clone was seen repeatedly, ten times or more. CDR3: CASSRTLGEQYF. The CDR3 DNA follows: TGTGCCAGCAGCCGTACTCTCGGCGAGCAGTACTTC. J is TRBJ2-7 and V is TRBV7-2; D gene ambiguous. CDR3 length: 12 residues. With 5 bases removed from V and 6 bases from J, the gap between germline ends came to 11 bases. Germline-derived CDR1 and CDR2 are SGHTA and FQGNSA. The full variable domain, its missing parts supplied by reference TRBV7-2 and TRBJ2-7, is GAGVSQSPSNKVTEKGKDVELRCDPISGHTALYWYRQSLGQGLEFLIYFQGNSAPDKSGLPSDRFSAERTGGSVSTLTIQRTQQEDSAVYLCASSRTLGEQYFGPGTRLTVT.

This chain connects TRBV20-1 to TRBJ2-5; possibly TRBD2 for D (5 bases). Per germline, CDR1 DFQATT and CDR2 SNEGSKA (reference sequence). The CDR3 spans 10 residues. Trimming stripped 6 bases from V and 5 bases from J, with 7 bases between. In DNA, the CDR3 is TGCAGTGCGGAGGAGGAGACCCAGTACTTC. This codes for CSAEEETQYF.

The genes are TRBV7-9 and TRBJ1-2; D not certain. Germline loops: CDR1 SEHNR, CDR2 FQNEAQ (reference sequence). The CDR3 extends over 12 amino acids. V was cut by 5 bases and J by 8 bases, with 12 bases left in between. In DNA form, the CDR3 reads TGTGCCAGCAGCACCACAGAAAGCGGCTACACCTTC. Translation: CASSTTESGYTF.

The J gene is TRBJ2-1, the V gene TRBV5-1; the D is unclear. Per the germline V gene, CDR1 is SGHRS and CDR2 is YFSETQ. CDR3 size: 14 residues. V lost 4 bases to trimming and J lost 5 bases, with 13 bases between them. Written as DNA, the CDR3 is TGCGCCAGCAGCCGACCGGGTCGGGACAATGAGCAGTTCTTC. Amino acids: CASSRPGRDNEQFF.

The chain uses TRBV7-2 and TRBJ2-5; perhaps TRBD2 as D (5 bases). Trimming removed 5 bases from V and 0 bases from J, with 13 bases in between. This CDR3 has 15 amino acids. Germline assignment: CDR1 SGHTA and CDR2 FQGNSA. CDR3 sequence: CASSPQAADQETQYF. CDR3 sequence (DNA): TGTGCCAGCAGCCCACAAGCGGCGGACCAAGAGACCCAGTACTTC.

The gene calls are TRBV6-2 or TRBV6-3 and TRBJ2-1, with 10 positions matching TRBD2. The germline V gene encodes CDR1 MNHEY and CDR2 SVGEGT. V shed 4 bases and J 15 bases; nucleotides not matched to a gene: 6. The CDR3 loop spans 12 amino acids. CDR3 DNA: TGTGCCAGCAGTTTTTCACTAGCGGGGTGGTTCTTC. As protein: CASSFSLAGWFF.

V and J are TRBV6-5 and TRBJ2-2; TRBD1 is a possible D gene (5 bases). CDR1 and CDR2 from the germline V gene are MNHEY and SVGAGI. V dropped 7 bases and J dropped 2 bases, with 8 bases sitting between them. This CDR3 region has 13 residues. The CDR3 nucleotides read TGTGCCAGCAAAAGGGGTAACACCGGGGAGCTGTTTTTT. It yields the protein CASKRGNTGELFF.

This clone was seen only once. The CDR3 here is CASSFREDTEAFF. The DNA of the CDR3 is TGTGCCAGCAGTTTCAGGGAGGATACTGAAGCTTTCTTT. The chain combines TRBV28 with TRBJ1-1; a weak D match, TRBD1 (5 bases). CDR1 and CDR2 (germline): MDHEN, SYDVKM. The CDR3 is made up of 13 amino acids. V dropped 3 bases and J dropped 5 bases, with 10 bases sitting between them.

This chain uses TRBV6-5 with TRBJ2-3; D remains ambiguous. Germline CDR1 reads MNHEY; CDR2 reads SVGAGI. The CDR3 loop spans 13 amino acids. Trimming pared 0 bases from V and 14 bases from J, leaving 15 bases between. The CDR3 coding sequence is TGTGCCAGCAGTTACTCGAGCGCCCTTCTCGGGTATTTT. This codes for CASSYSSALLGYF.

The V call is TRBV6-2 or TRBV6-3, the J call TRBJ1-1; a possible D gene is TRBD1 (6 bases). The germline V and J ends were trimmed by 6 bases and 1 base, with 18 bases remaining between them. The CDR3 extends over 16 amino acids. Per the germline V gene, CDR1 is MNHEY and CDR2 is SVGEGT. CDR3 DNA sequence: TGTGCCAGCAGCGCAGGGGTTCTCATAGGGAACACTGAAGCTTTCTTT. Amino acids: CASSAGVLIGNTEAFF.

V usage is TRBV6-5 and J usage is TRBJ1-5; 12 bases map to TRBD1. The V segment lost 6 bases and the J segment 7 bases; nucleotides outside the gene matches: 4. The CDR3 runs 14 residues. Germline V gene lookup returns CDR1 MNHEY and CDR2 SVGAGI. The DNA for the CDR3 is TGTGCCAGCAGAGTCGGGACAGGGGGCCAGCCCCAGCATTTT. This codes for CASRVGTGGQPQHF.

This chain uses TRBV7-6 with TRBJ2-2, with D possibly being TRBD2 (6 bases). Looked up from germline, CDR1 is SGHVS and CDR2 is FNYEAQ. The CDR3 is 17 residues long. V was trimmed by 4 bases and J by 4 bases, leaving 19 bases between them. The CDR3 DNA reads TGTGCCAGCAGCTCAAGGGTGGGGACCGGGGGCACCGGGGAGCTGTTTTTT. Its translation: CASSSRVGTGGTGELFF. The variable domain in full, completed from reference TRBV7-6 and TRBJ2-2, reads GAGVSQSPRYKVTKRGQDVALRCDPISGHVSLYWYRQALGQGPEFLTYFNYEAQQDKSGLPNDRFSAERPEGSISTLTIQRTEQRDSAMYRCASSSRVGTGGTGELFFGEGSRLTVL.

The chain joins TRBV30 to TRBJ1-2; a weak D match, TRBD1 (5 bases). Germline lookup yields CDR1 GTSNPN and CDR2 SVGIG (reference sequence). CDR3 size: 11 residues. V lost 7 bases, J lost 9 bases, and 15 bases lay in between. The CDR3 bases are TGTGCCTTATCGGACACCCCGAGCTACACCTTC. Its protein product is CALSDTPSYTF. The complete variable domain, with remaining parts taken from reference TRBV30 and TRBJ1-2, reads SQTIHQWPATLVQPVGSPLSLECTVEGTSNPNLYWYRQAAGRGLQLLFYSVGIGQISSEVPQNLSASRPQDRQFILSSKKLLLSDSGFYLCALSDTPSYTFGSGTRLTVV.

The chain has TRBV6-6 and TRBJ1-5; D possibly corresponds to TRBD1 (6 bases). This CDR3 comprises 16 residues. The ends were cut back, 2 bases at V and 6 bases at J, with 17 bases in the middle. Germline V lookup: CDR1 MNHNY, CDR2 SVGAGI (reference sequence). CDR3 sequence reads: CASSYDSRGWGQPQHF. CDR3 bases: TGTGCCAGCAGTTACGACAGCAGGGGCTGGGGTCAGCCCCAGCATTTT.

The table lists this clone with a count of one. The chain joins TRBV9 to TRBJ1-5; D uncertain. CDR3 length equals 12 residues. Germline V gene data show CDR1 as SGDLS and CDR2 as YYNGEE. Trimming removed 4 bases at V and 8 bases at J, with 10 bases between. CDR3 sequence: CASSPGGEPQHF. The CDR3 DNA reads TGTGCCAGCAGCCCCGGTGGTGAGCCCCAGCATTTT.

The chain couples TRBV7-6 to TRBJ2-3, with 10 positions matching TRBD2. The germline CDR1 and CDR2 sequences are SGHVS and FNYEAQ. Trimming removed 2 bases from V and 7 bases from J; junction bases left unmatched: 15. The CDR3 is 18 residues long. CDR3 loop: CASSLSPNLAGVTYTQYF. The CDR3 region has the DNA TGTGCCAGCAGCTTATCCCCGAACCTAGCGGGGGTTACTTATACGCAGTATTTT.

The V and J genes are TRBV28 and TRBJ1-2; D is possibly TRBD1 (6 bases). Germline V gene sequence: CDR1 MDHEN, CDR2 SYDVKM. The CDR3 loop spans 13 amino acids. Between the trimmed V and J ends, which lost 4 bases and 5 bases, there was a span of 11 bases. The CDR3 DNA follows: TGTGCCAGCAGTTCCAGGGGTGGGTATGGCTACACCTTC. As protein: CASSSRGGYGYTF.

The V and J genes are TRBV2 and TRBJ2-5, with 10 positions matching TRBD2. Trimming removed 11 bases from V and 5 bases from J; junction bases left unmatched: 17. The CDR3 has 16 residues. Per the germline V gene, CDR1 is SNHLY and CDR2 is FYNNEI. The CDR3 protein is CASQDGLAGDGETQYF. The CDR3 coding sequence is TGTGCCTCCCAGGACGGGCTAGCGGGAGATGGGGAGACCCAGTACTTC.